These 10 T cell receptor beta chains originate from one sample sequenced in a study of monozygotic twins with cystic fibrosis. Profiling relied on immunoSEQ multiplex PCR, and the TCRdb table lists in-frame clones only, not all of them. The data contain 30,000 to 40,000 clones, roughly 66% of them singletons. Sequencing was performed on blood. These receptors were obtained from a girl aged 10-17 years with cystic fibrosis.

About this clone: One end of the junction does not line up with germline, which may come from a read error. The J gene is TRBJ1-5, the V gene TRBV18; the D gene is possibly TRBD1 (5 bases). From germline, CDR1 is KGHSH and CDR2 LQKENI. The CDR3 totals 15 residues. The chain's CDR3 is CASSPPGPSTQPQHF. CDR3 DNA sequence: TGTGCCAGCTCACCTCCGGGACCGAGCACTCAGCCCCAGCATTTT.

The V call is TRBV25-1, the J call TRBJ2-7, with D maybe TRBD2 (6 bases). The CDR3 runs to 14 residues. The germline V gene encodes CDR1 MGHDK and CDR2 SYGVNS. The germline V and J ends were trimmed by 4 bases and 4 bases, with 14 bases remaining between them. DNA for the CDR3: TGTGCCAGCAGTGGGGGGGACCGTGCGTACGAGCAGTACTTC. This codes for CASSGGDRAYEQYF.

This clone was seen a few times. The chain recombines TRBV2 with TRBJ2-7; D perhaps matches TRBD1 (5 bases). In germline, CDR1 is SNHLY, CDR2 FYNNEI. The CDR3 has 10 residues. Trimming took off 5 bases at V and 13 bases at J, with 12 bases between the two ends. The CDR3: CASSTRQPYV. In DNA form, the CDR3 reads TGTGCCAGCAGTACCAGACAGCCATACGTC.

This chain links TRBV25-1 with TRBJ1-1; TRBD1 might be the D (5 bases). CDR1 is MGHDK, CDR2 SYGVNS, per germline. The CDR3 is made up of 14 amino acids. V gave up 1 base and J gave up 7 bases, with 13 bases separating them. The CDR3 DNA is TGTGCCAGCAGTGAATCGGGAGGGGCGGATGAAGCTTTCTTT. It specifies CASSESGGADEAFF.

CDR3 loop: CATSRGRVSYEQYF. CDR3 DNA: TGTGCCACCAGCAGAGGGCGGGTCTCCTACGAGCAGTACTTC. V is TRBV15 and J is TRBJ2-7; tentative D call: TRBD2 (5 bases). The CDR3 contains 14 residues. V lost 1 base and J 0 bases, leaving 7 bases between the germline ends. Germline lookup yields CDR1 LNHNV and CDR2 YYDKDF (reference sequence). Using reference TRBV15 and TRBJ2-7 for the parts outside the CDR3, the full variable domain is DAMVIQNPRYQVTQFGKPVTLSCSQTLNHNVMYWYQQKSSQAPKLLFHYYDKDFNNEADTPDNFQSRRPNTSFCFLDIRSPGLGDTAMYLCATSRGRVSYEQYFGPGTRLTVT.

DNA of the CDR3: TGTGCCAGCAGTGACGGACGGGGCTATGGCTACACCTTC. It yields the protein CASSDGRGYGYTF. This chain uses TRBV2 with TRBJ1-2; D gene ambiguous. Between the trimmed V and J ends, which lost 3 bases and 4 bases, there was a span of 9 bases. This CDR3 region has 13 residues. The V gene's germline CDR1 is SNHLY and CDR2 FYNNEI.

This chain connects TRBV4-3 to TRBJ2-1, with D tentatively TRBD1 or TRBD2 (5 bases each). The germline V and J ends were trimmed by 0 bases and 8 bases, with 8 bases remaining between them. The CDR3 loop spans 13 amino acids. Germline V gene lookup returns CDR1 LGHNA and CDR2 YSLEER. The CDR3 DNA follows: TGCGCCAGCAGCCAAGATCGGGGCTATGAGCAGTTCTTC. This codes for CASSQDRGYEQFF.

The DNA for the CDR3 is TGTGCCAGCAGTTACGCGACAGGAGAGGGAGGTGAAGCTTTCTTT. It yields the protein CASSYATGEGGEAFF. The V gene is TRBV6-5, the J gene TRBJ1-1, with a possible D match to TRBD1 (6 bases). From germline, CDR1 is MNHEY and CDR2 SVGAGI. This CDR3 has 15 amino acids. V was shortened by 2 bases and J by 7 bases, with 17 bases between the two germline ends.

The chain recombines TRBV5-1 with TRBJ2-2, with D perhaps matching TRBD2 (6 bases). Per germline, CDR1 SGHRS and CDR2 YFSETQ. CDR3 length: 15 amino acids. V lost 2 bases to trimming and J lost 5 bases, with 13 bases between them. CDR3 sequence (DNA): TGCGCCAGCAGCTTATCCGGGGGACGAACCGGGGAGCTGTTTTTT. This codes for CASSLSGGRTGELFF.

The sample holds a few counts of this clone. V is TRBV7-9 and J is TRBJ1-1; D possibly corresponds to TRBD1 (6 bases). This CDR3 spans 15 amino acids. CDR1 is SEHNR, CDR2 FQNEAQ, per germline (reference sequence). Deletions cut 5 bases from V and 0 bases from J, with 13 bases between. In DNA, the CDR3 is TGTGCCAGCAGCGCCCGAACAGGGATGAACACTGAAGCTTTCTTT. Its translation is CASSARTGMNTEAFF.